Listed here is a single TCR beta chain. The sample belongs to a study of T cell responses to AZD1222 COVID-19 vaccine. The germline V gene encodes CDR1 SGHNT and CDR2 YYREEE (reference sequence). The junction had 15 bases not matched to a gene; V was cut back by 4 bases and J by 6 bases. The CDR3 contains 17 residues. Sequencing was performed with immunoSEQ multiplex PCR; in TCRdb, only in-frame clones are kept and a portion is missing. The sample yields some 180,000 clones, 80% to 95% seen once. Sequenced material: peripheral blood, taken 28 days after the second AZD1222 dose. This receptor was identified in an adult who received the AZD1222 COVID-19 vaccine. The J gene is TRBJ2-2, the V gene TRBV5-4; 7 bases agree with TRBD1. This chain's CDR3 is CASSQKRQGSSPGELFF. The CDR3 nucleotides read TGTGCCAGCAGCCAAAAACGACAGGGAAGTAGCCCCGGGGAGCTGTTTTTT.